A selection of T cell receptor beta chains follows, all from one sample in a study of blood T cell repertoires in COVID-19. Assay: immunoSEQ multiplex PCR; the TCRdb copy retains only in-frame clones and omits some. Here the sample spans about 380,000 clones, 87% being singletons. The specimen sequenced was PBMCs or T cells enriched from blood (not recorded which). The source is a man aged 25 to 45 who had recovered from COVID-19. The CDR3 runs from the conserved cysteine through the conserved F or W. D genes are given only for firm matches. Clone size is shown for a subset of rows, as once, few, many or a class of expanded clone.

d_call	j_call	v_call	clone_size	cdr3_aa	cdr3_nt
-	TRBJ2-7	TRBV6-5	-	CASSLNPTSGEQYF	TGTGCCAGCAGTTTAAACCCTACCTCGGGTGAGCAGTACTTC
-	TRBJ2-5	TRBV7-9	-	CASSLPGAEETQYF	TGTGCCAGCAGCTTACCAGGGGCCGAGGAGACCCAGTACTTC
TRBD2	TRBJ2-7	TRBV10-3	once	CAISERGGRYEQYF	TGTGCCATCAGTGAGCGGGGGGGTAGGTACGAGCAGTACTTC
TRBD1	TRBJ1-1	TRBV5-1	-	CASRFTGGANTEAFF	TGCGCCAGCAGATTCACAGGGGGCGCGAACACTGAAGCTTTCTTT
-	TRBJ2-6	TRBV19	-	CASRRGNAGANVLTF	TGTGCCAGTAGGAGAGGGAATGCTGGGGCCAACGTCCTGACTTTC
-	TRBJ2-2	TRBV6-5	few	CASSVSSESGELFF	TGTGCCAGCAGCGTTTCTAGCGAGTCAGGGGAGCTGTTTTTT
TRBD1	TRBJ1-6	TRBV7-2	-	CASSRDRTFNSPLHF	TGTGCCAGCAGCCGGGACAGGACTTTCAATTCACCCCTCCACTTT
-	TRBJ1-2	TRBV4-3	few	CASSQRGSYGYTF	TGCGCCAGCAGCCAACGTGGCAGCTATGGCTACACCTTC
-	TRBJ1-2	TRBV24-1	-	CATSSQGIGYTF	TGTGCCACCAGTTCTCAGGGTATAGGCTACACCTTC
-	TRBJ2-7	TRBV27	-	CASSLDPGVRTRNEQYF	TGTGCCAGCAGTTTAGATCCAGGGGTCCGCACTAGAAACGAGCAGTACTTC
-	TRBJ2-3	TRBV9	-	CASSVQGSVADTQYF	TGTGCCAGCAGTGTACAGGGAAGTGTCGCAGATACGCAGTATTTT
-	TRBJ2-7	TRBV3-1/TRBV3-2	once	CASSQPGPYEQYF	TGTGCCAGCAGCCAACCAGGCCCCTACGAGCAGTACTTC
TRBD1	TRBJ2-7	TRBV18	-	CASSPSSGGGEQYF	TGTGCCAGCTCACCTTCCTCAGGGGGCGGCGAGCAGTACTTC
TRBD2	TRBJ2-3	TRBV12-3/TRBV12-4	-	CASSLVLAGGQYF	TGTGCCAGCAGTTTAGTTCTAGCGGGGGGGCAGTATTTT
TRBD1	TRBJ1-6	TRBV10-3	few	CAISGLGQGNSPLHF	TGTGCCATCAGTGGATTAGGACAGGGAAATTCACCCCTCCACTTT
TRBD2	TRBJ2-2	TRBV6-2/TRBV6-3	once	CASSPPRTSGELFF	TGTGCCAGCAGTCCCCCAAGGACTAGCGGGGAGCTGTTTTTT
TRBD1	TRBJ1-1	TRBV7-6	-	CASSYATGGNTEAFF	TGTGCCAGCAGCTACGCGACAGGGGGGAACACTGAAGCTTTCTTT
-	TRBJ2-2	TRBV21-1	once	CASSKEGKGARDTGELFF	TGTGCCAGCAGCAAAGAGGGGAAGGGGGCGCGGGACACCGGGGAGCTGTTTTTT
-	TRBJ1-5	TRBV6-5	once	CASSYEQGRNQPQHF	TGTGCCAGCAGTTACGAGCAGGGCCGCAATCAGCCCCAGCATTTT
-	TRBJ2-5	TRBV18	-	CASSPPADYGTKETQYF	TGTGCCAGCTCACCACCTGCGGACTACGGAACGAAAGAGACCCAGTACTTC
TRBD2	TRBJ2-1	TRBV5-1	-	CASSSGVRGAEGEQFF	TGCGCCAGCAGCTCCGGGGTGCGGGGGGCTGAGGGTGAGCAGTTCTTC
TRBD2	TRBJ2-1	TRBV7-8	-	CASSLVSGGKFF	TGTGCCAGCAGCTTAGTAAGCGGGGGGAAGTTCTTC
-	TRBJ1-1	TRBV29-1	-	CSVVPDYTEAFF	TGCAGCGTTGTGCCAGACTACACTGAAGCTTTCTTT
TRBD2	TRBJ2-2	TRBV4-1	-	CASSQVRSGLAAGELFF	TGCGCCAGCAGCCAAGTCCGATCGGGACTAGCGGCCGGGGAGCTGTTTTTT
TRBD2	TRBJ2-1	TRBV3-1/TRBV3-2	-	CASNGGGFEQFF	TGTGCCAGCAACGGGGGGGGATTTGAGCAGTTCTTC
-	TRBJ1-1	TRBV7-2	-	CASRSREVNTEAFF	TGTGCCAGCAGATCCAGGGAAGTGAACACTGAAGCTTTCTTT
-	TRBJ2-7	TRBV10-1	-	CASSESADSSYEQYF	TGCGCCAGCAGTGAGTCGGCAGACTCTAGCTACGAGCAGTACTTC
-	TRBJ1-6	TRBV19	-	CASSMGQGFLPLHF	TGTGCCAGTAGTATGGGGCAGGGATTCTTACCCCTCCACTTT
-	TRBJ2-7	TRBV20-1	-	CSARRGYEQYF	TGCAGTGCTAGGAGGGGGTACGAGCAGTACTTC
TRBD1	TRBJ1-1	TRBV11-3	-	CASSEDRGEAFF	TGTGCCAGCAGCGAAGACAGGGGTGAAGCTTTCTTT
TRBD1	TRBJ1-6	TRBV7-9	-	CASSPTGTENSPLHF	TGTGCCAGCAGCCCAACCGGGACAGAAAATTCACCCCTCCACTTT
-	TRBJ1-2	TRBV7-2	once	CASSLADTGHGYTF	TGTGCCAGCAGCTTAGCCGACACAGGGCATGGCTACACCTTC
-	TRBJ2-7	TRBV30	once	CAWRGGSYEQYF	TGTGCCTGGAGGGGGGGCTCCTACGAGCAGTACTTC